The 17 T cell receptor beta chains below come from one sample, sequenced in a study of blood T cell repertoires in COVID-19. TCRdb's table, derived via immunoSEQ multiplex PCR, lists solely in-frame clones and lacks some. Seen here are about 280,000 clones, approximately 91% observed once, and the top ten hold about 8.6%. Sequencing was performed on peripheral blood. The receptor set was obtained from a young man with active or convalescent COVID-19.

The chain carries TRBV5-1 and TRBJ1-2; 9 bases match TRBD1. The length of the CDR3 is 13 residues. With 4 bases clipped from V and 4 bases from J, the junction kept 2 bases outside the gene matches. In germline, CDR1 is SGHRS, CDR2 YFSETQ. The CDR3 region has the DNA TGCGCCAGCAGCCCGGACAGGGGCTATGGCTACACCTTC. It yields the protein CASSPDRGYGYTF.

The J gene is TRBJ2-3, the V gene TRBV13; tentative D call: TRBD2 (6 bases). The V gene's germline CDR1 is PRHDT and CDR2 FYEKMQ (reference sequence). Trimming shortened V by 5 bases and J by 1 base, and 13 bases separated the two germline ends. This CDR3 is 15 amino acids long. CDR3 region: CASSGYGGRTDTQYF. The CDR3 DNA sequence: TGTGCCAGCAGCGGGTACGGAGGGCGCACAGATACGCAGTATTTT.

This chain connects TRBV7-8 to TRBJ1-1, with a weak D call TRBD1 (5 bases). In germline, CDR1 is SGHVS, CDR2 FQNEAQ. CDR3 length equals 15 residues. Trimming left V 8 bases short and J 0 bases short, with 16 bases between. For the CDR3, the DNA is TGTGCCAGCCGTAGGCGGGGGGTCATGAACACTGAAGCTTTCTTT. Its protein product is CASRRRGVMNTEAFF.

DNA of the CDR3: TGTGCCAGCATAGAAGGGGCGACAGGGAATCAGCCCCAGCATTTT. Translated: CASIEGATGNQPQHF. The rearrangement links TRBV19 to TRBJ1-5, with 7 bases matching TRBD1. The V and J ends lost 9 bases and 4 bases, in that order; junction bases with no gene match: 12. The CDR3 has 15 residues. Germline-derived CDR1 and CDR2 are LNHDA and SQIVND (reference sequence).

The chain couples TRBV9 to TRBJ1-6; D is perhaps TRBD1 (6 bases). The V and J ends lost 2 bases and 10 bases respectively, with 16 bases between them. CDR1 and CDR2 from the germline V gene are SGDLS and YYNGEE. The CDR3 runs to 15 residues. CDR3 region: CASSVDGQFRSPLHF. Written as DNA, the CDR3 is TGTGCCAGCAGCGTGGACGGACAGTTTCGATCACCCCTCCACTTT.

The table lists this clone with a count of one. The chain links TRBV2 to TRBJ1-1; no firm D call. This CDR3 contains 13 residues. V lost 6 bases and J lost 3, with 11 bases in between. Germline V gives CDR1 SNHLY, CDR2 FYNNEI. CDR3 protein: CASSPGFHTEAFF. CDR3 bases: TGTGCCAGCAGCCCGGGATTCCACACTGAAGCTTTCTTT.

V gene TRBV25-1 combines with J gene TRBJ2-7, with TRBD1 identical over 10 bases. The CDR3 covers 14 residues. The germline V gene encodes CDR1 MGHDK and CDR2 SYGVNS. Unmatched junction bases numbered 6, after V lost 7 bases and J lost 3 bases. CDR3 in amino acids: CASTLGTGDYEQYF. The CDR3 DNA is TGTGCCAGCACTTTGGGGACAGGGGACTACGAGCAGTACTTC.

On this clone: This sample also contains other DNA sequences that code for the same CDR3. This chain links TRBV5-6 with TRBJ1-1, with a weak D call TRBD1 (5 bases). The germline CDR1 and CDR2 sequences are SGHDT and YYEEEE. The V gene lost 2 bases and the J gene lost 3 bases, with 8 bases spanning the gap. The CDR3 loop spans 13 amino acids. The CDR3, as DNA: TGTGCCAGCAGCTTAGGGACTCACACTGAAGCTTTCTTT. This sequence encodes CASSLGTHTEAFF.

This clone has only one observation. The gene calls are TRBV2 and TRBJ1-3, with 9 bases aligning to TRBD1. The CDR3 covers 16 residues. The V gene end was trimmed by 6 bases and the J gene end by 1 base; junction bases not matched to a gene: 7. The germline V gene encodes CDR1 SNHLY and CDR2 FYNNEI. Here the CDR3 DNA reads TGTGCCAGCAGGCCACTGACAGGGGGATCTGGAAACACCATATATTTT. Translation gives CASRPLTGGSGNTIYF.

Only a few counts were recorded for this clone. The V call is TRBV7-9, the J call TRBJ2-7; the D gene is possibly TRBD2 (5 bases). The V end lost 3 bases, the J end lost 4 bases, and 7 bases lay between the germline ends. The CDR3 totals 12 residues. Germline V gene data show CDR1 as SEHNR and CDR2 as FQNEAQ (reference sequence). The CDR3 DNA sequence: TGTGCCAGCAGCTTGAGGACTTACGAGCAGTACTTC. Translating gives CASSLRTYEQYF.

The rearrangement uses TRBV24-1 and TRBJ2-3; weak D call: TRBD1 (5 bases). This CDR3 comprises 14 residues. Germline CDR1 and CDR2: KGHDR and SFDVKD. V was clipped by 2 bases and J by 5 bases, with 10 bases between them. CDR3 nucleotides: TGTGCCACCAGTGATTCACGAAGGGGAGATACGCAGTATTTT. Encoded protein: CATSDSRRGDTQYF.

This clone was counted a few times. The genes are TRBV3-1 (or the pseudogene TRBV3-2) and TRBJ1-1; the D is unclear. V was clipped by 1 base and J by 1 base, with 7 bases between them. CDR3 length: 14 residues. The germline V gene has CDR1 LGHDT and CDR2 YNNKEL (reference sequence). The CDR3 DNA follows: TGTGCCAGCAGCCAAGGGGCTTGGAACACTGAAGCTTTCTTT. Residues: CASSQGAWNTEAFF.

The CDR3 bases are TGCGCCAGCAGTCAATCGCGCCAGGCCCCAACTAATGAAAAACTGTTTTTT. Encoded protein: CASSQSRQAPTNEKLFF. V gene TRBV23-1 combines with J gene TRBJ1-4; D call uncertain. TRBV23-1 is an open reading frame whose function is uncertain. V gave up 0 bases and J gave up 0 bases, with 11 bases separating them. The CDR3 sequence is 17 residues long.

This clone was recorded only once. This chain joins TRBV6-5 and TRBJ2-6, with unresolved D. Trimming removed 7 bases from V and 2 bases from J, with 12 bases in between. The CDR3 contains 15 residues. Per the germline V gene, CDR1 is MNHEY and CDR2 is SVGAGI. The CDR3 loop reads CASTFEAAGANVLTF. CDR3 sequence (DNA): TGTGCCAGCACGTTTGAAGCTGCTGGGGCCAACGTCCTGACTTTC.

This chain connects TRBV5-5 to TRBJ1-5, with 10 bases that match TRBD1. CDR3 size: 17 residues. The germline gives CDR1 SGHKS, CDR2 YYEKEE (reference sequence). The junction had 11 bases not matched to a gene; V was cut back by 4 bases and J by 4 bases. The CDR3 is CASSEEDRGSRNQPQHF. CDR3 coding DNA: TGTGCCAGCAGCGAAGAGGACAGGGGGAGCAGGAATCAGCCCCAGCATTTT.

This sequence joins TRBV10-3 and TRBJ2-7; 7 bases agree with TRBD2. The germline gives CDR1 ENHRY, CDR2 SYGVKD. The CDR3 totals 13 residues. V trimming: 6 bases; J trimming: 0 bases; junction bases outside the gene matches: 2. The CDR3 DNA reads TGTGCCATCAGAGGACTAGACTCCTACGAGCAGTACTTC. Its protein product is CAIRGLDSYEQYF.

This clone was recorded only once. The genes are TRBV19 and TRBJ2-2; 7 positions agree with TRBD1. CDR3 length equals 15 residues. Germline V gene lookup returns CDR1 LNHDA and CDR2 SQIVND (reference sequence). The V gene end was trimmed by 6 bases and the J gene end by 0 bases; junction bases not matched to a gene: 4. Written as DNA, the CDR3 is TGTGCCAGTAGCCCGGGACAGTCGAACACCGGGGAGCTGTTTTTT. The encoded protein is CASSPGQSNTGELFF.